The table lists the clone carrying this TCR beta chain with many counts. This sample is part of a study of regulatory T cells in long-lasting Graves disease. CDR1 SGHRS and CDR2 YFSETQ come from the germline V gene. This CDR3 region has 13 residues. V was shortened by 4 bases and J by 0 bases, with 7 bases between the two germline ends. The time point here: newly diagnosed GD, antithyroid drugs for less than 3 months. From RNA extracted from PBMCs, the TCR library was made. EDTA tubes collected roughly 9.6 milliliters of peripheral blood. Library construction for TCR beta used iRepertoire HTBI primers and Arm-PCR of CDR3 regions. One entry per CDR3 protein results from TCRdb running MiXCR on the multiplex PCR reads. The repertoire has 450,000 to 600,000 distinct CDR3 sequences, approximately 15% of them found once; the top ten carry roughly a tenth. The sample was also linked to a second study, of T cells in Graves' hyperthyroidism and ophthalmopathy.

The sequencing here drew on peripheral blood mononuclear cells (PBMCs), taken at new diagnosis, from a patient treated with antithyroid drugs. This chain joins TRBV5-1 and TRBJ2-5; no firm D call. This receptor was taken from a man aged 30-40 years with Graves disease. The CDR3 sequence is CASSLWDQETQYF. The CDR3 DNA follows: TGCGCCAGCAGCCTGTGGGACCAAGAGACCCAGTACTTC.